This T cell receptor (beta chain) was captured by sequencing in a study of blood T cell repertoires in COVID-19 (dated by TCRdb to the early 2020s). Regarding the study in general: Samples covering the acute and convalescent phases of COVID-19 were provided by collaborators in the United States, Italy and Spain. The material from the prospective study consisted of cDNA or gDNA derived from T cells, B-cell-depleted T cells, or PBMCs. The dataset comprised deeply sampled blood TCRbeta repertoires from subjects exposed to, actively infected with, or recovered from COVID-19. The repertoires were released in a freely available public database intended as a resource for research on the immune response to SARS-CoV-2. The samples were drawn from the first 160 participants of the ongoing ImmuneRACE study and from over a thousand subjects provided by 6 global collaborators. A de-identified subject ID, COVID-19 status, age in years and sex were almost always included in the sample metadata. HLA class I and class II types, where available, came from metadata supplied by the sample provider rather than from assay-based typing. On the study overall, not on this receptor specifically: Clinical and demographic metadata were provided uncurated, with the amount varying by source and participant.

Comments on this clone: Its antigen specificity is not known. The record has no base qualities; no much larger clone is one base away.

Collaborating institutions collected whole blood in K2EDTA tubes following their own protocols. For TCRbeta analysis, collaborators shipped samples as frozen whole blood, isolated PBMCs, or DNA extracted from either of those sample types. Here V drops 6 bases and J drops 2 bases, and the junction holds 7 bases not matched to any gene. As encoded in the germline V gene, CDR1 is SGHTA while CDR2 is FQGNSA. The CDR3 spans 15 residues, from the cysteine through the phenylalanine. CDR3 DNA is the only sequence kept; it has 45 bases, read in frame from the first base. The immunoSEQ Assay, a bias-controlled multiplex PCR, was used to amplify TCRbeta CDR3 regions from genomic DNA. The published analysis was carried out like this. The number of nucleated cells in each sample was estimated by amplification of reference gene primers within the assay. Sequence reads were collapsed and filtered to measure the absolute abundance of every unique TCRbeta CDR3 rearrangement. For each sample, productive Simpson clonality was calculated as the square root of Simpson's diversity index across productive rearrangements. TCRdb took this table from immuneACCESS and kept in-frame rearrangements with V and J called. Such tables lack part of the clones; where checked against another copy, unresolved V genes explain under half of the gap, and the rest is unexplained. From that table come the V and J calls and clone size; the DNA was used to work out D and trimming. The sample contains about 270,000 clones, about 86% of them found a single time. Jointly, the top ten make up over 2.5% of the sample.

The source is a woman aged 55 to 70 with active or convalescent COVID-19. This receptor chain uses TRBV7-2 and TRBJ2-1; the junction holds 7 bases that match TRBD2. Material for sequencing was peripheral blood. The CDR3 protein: CASSIFGTTYNEQFF. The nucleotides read TGTGCCAGCAGTATTTTCGGGACTACCTACAATGAGCAGTTCTTC.